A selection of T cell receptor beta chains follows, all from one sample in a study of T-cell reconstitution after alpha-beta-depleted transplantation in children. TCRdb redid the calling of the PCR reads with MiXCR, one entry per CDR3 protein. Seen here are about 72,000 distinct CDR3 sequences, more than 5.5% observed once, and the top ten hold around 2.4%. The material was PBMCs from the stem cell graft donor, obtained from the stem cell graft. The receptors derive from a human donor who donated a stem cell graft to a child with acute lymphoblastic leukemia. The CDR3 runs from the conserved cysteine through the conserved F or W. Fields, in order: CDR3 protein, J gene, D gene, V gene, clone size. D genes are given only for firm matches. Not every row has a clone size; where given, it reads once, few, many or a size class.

CASSVAGNTEAFF TRBJ1-1 . TRBV9 many
CASSYEGNEQYF TRBJ2-7 . TRBV6-5 .
CASSQAGMNTEAFF TRBJ1-1 . TRBV4-2 many
CASSFGPGGYTF TRBJ1-2 . TRBV12-3/TRBV12-4 many
CASSQPGAYNEQFF TRBJ2-1 . TRBV4-2 many
CASSFRDRGNNEQFF TRBJ2-1 TRBD1 TRBV5-1 .
CASTLGGKDSPLHF TRBJ1-6 . TRBV12-3/TRBV12-4 few
CASSLSAGASYEQYF TRBJ2-7 TRBD2 TRBV27 many
CASSYSTGGKENTEAFF TRBJ1-1 TRBD1 TRBV6-2/TRBV6-3 many
CASMRVQGHNTQYF TRBJ2-3 . TRBV2 few
CASSLVFGDYEQYF TRBJ2-7 . TRBV5-1 .
CASSQEKTSVPYEQYF TRBJ2-7 TRBD2 TRBV4-1 .
CASRSGLIETQYF TRBJ2-5 . TRBV5-6 few
CASTLGGGNGYTF TRBJ1-2 TRBD1 TRBV12-3/TRBV12-4 many
CASEGQGHNTEAFF TRBJ1-1 TRBD1 TRBV18 many
CASSLTVSKGGYTF TRBJ1-2 . TRBV6-1 many
CASSQDTNQPQHF TRBJ1-5 . TRBV4-3 many
CSAQDRGKPQHF TRBJ1-5 . TRBV20-1 many
CASSLNDEGTPLHF TRBJ1-6 . TRBV12-3/TRBV12-4 many
CASSTLTGSAFF TRBJ1-1 TRBD1 TRBV5-1 many
CASRQNSGANVLTF TRBJ2-6 . TRBV5-1 .
CASSPGGVTSEGNEQFF TRBJ2-1 . TRBV9 few
CASSLAAPLGGAEQFF TRBJ2-1 TRBD2 TRBV5-4 .
CATSSVREQFF TRBJ2-1 . TRBV24-1 many
CASSLVYGGTSSGANVLTF TRBJ2-6 . TRBV12-3/TRBV12-4 many
CSAGRTETYEQYF TRBJ2-7 . TRBV29-1 many
CASSSGLAGVSRTGELFF TRBJ2-2 TRBD2 TRBV27 few
CASSETTLQETQYF TRBJ2-5 . TRBV2 many
CSVGRAGAYNEQFF TRBJ2-1 . TRBV29-1 many
CASSLGIQIRNTIYF TRBJ1-3 . TRBV7-2 many
CASSLQRSNQPQHF TRBJ1-5 . TRBV7-8 many
CASSPGTGALGTQYF TRBJ2-3 TRBD1 TRBV7-9 many
CASSFGQVSLNYGYTF TRBJ1-2 TRBD1 TRBV11-2 many
CASSLLAGGSSYNEQFF TRBJ2-1 TRBD2 TRBV11-2 many
CAISGQGVSYEQYF TRBJ2-7 TRBD1 TRBV10-3 .
CASCFLGELDMQYF TRBJ2-3 . TRBV11-2 many
CASSEDSGRYQPQHF TRBJ1-5 . TRBV6-1 many
CASSPKGRPSYNSPLHF TRBJ1-6 . TRBV25-1 many
CSVARVVSSYEQYF TRBJ2-7 . TRBV29-1 few
CASSSGQSYEQYF TRBJ2-7 . TRBV27 many
CASSYSWDTGNTIYF TRBJ1-3 . TRBV6-5 many
CSASPKWGLAGGFTDTQYF TRBJ2-3 TRBD2 TRBV20-1 few
CASSPNSYNSPLHF TRBJ1-6 . TRBV3-1 many
CASDKGGWNTEAFF TRBJ1-1 . TRBV12-5 many
CASSLALAGGAGELFF TRBJ2-2 TRBD2 TRBV7-6 .
CASKDSSPYNEQFF TRBJ2-1 . TRBV27 many
CASSPGLAGWEEQFF TRBJ2-1 TRBD2 TRBV5-1 .
CASNGRRDTGELFF TRBJ2-2 . TRBV12-3/TRBV12-4 .
CASSGGDGGLSYGYTF TRBJ1-2 . TRBV9 few
CASSHSTGGGNQPQHF TRBJ1-5 TRBD1 TRBV4-1 many
CSARAETSSGANVLTF TRBJ2-6 . TRBV29-1 many
CDSTPDRGQETQYF TRBJ2-5 TRBD1 TRBV19 .
CASSQVTGDSSYEQYF TRBJ2-7 TRBD1 TRBV4-3 medium-sized
CASSLRGGGPQETQYF TRBJ2-5 . TRBV7-3 .